Listed below are T cell receptor beta chains from one sample, sequenced in a study of cytomegalovirus exposure and HLA in healthy donors. Sequencing was performed with immunoSEQ multiplex PCR; in TCRdb, only in-frame clones are kept and a portion is missing. This sample carries roughly 130,000 clones, approximately 87% of them seen once, and the ten largest clones take 2.9%. The sequenced material came from PBMCs. The receptor set was obtained from a man between 18 and 35 years old in good health and CMV-seronegative. Each CDR3 is given with its conserved first and last residue. The D gene is left open where the match is weak. The size of a clone is reported for some rows only, either as once, few or many, or as a class for expanded clones.

>TRBV6-5|TRBD1|TRBJ1-2|.
CASRTGGDSFYGYTF
TGTGCCAGCAGAACAGGTGGGGACAGCTTCTATGGCTACACCTTC
>TRBV15|.|TRBJ1-1|.
CATSRDRATTEAFF
TGTGCCACCAGCAGAGACAGGGCAACCACTGAAGCTTTCTTT
>TRBV6-5|.|TRBJ2-2|.
CASSYSWRGNTGELFF
TGTGCCAGCAGTTACAGTTGGCGGGGGAACACCGGGGAGCTGTTTTTT
>TRBV6-5|.|TRBJ1-1|.
CASSTGRRTEAFF
TGTGCCAGCAGTACCGGGAGGAGGACTGAAGCTTTCTTT
>TRBV18|.|TRBJ1-5|few
CASSQKGDQPQHF
TGTGCCAGCTCACAGAAGGGGGATCAGCCCCAGCATTTT
>TRBV5-4|.|TRBJ1-3|.
CASSLSGASGNTIYF
TGTGCCAGCAGCTTGTCAGGGGCCTCTGGAAACACCATATATTTT
>TRBV7-2|.|TRBJ1-3|once
CASSGGISGNTIYF
TGTGCCAGCAGTGGGGGGATCTCTGGAAACACCATATATTTT
>TRBV5-4|TRBD1|TRBJ1-2|.
CASSRVGQNYGYTF
TGTGCCAGCAGCAGGGTGGGACAGAACTATGGCTACACCTTC
>TRBV2|.|TRBJ1-3|once
CASSESLEGNTIYF
TGTGCCAGCAGTGAGAGCTTAGAAGGAAACACCATATATTTT
>TRBV2|.|TRBJ1-3|.
CASSPGGSGNTIYF
TGTGCCAGCAGCCCGGGGGGCTCTGGAAACACCATATATTTT
>TRBV7-2|.|TRBJ1-2|.
CASSLRTDTNYGYTF
TGTGCCAGCAGCTTACGGACAGATACTAACTATGGCTACACCTTC
>TRBV5-6|.|TRBJ1-3|.
CASSTGTGNTIYF
TGTGCCAGCAGCACAGGGACTGGAAACACCATATATTTT
>TRBV7-9|TRBD1|TRBJ2-1|.
CASSNRDRGLNEQFF
TGTGCCAGCAGCAACCGGGACAGGGGGCTTAATGAGCAGTTCTTC
>TRBV5-1|TRBD1|TRBJ1-4|.
CASSQGQGREKLFF
TGCGCCAGCAGCCAAGGACAGGGTCGGGAAAAACTGTTTTTT
>TRBV6-5|TRBD1|TRBJ2-7|.
CASSYTGEAAYEQYF
TGTGCCAGCAGTTACACAGGGGAAGCGGCCTACGAGCAGTACTTC
>TRBV4-2|TRBD1|TRBJ1-4|.
CASSQRQGQDEKLFF
TGTGCCAGCAGCCAGCGACAGGGCCAGGACGAAAAACTGTTTTTT
>TRBV11-2|TRBD1|TRBJ1-4|.
CASSQGQAYEKLFF
TGTGCCAGCAGCCAGGGACAGGCCTATGAAAAACTGTTTTTT
>TRBV5-4|TRBD2|TRBJ2-7|.
CASSSGRTSGGYEQYF
TGTGCCAGCAGCTCCGGCCGGACTAGCGGGGGCTACGAGCAGTACTTC
>TRBV27|TRBD2|TRBJ2-7|once
CASSFFAGGYEQYF
TGTGCCAGCAGTTTTTTCGCGGGAGGGTACGAGCAGTACTTC
>TRBV5-1|TRBD2|TRBJ2-7|.
CASSPGTSGGATQFSYEQYF
TGCGCCAGCAGCCCCGGGACTAGCGGGGGGGCCACCCAATTCTCCTACGAGCAGTACTTC
>TRBV23-1|.|TRBJ2-2|.
CASISGPPELFF
TGCGCCAGCATTTCGGGTCCCCCGGAGCTGTTTTTT
>TRBV10-3|.|TRBJ2-5|.
CAISEIIGDRQETQYF
TGTGCCATCAGTGAGATAATAGGGGATCGCCAAGAGACCCAGTACTTC
>TRBV5-1|TRBD1|TRBJ1-6|.
CASSGGTGDNSPLHF
TGCGCCAGCAGCGGCGGGACAGGGGACAATTCACCCCTCCACTTT
>TRBV19|.|TRBJ1-5|.
CASSAVSNQPQHF
TGTGCCAGTAGTGCGGTAAGCAATCAGCCCCAGCATTTT
>TRBV7-9|.|TRBJ1-1|.
CASSPAGVTEAFF
TGTGCCAGCAGCCCTGCGGGGGTCACTGAAGCTTTCTTT
>TRBV5-1|.|TRBJ1-1|.
CASSLQINTEAFF
TGCGCCAGCAGCTTACAGATAAACACTGAAGCTTTCTTT
>TRBV29-1|TRBD2|TRBJ2-1|.
CSIAGVYNEQFF
TGCAGTATAGCGGGTGTCTACAATGAGCAGTTCTTC
>TRBV6-5|.|TRBJ2-2|few
CASRTGNTGELFF
TGTGCCAGCAGGACAGGGAACACCGGGGAGCTGTTTTTT
>TRBV27|TRBD2|TRBJ2-1|once
CASRSLAVNNEQFF
TGTGCCAGCAGGAGTCTAGCGGTGAACAATGAGCAGTTCTTC
>TRBV9|.|TRBJ2-7|once
CASSVGPGSWNEQYF
TGTGCCAGCAGCGTAGGACCGGGATCGTGGAACGAGCAGTACTTC
>TRBV5-1|.|TRBJ2-2|.
CASSLRTASKNTGELFF
TGCGCCAGCAGCTTGAGGACAGCAAGCAAAAACACCGGGGAGCTGTTTTTT
>TRBV9|.|TRBJ1-1|.
CASSVGRSNTEAFF
TGTGCCAGCAGCGTGGGCAGATCGAACACTGAAGCTTTCTTT
>TRBV7-9|TRBD2|TRBJ2-7|.
CASSPTSYSYEQYF
TGTGCCAGCAGCCCGACTAGCTACTCCTACGAGCAGTACTTC
>TRBV5-1|.|TRBJ1-1|few
CASSLTPVNTEAFF
TGCGCCAGCAGCTTGACCCCGGTCAACACTGAAGCTTTCTTT
>TRBV7-6|.|TRBJ2-7|once
CASSRGRRQAYEQYF
TGTGCCAGCAGCCGGGGTCGGCGACAGGCCTACGAGCAGTACTTC
>TRBV5-1|.|TRBJ1-2|once
CASSLTTGLLSTNYGYTF
TGCGCCAGCAGCCTAACAACAGGGCTACTAAGTACTAACTATGGCTACACCTTC
>TRBV27|TRBD1|TRBJ2-2|.
CASSSTPTGSTGELFF
TGTGCCAGCAGTTCAACACCGACAGGGAGCACCGGGGAGCTGTTTTTT
>TRBV27|.|TRBJ2-1|.
CASGGDRTYNEQFF
TGTGCCAGCGGGGGGGACAGGACTTACAATGAGCAGTTCTTC
>TRBV10-1|.|TRBJ2-7|.
CASSEAPSSYEQYF
TGCGCCAGCAGTGAGGCACCGAGCTCCTACGAGCAGTACTTC
>TRBV7-8|TRBD1|TRBJ1-5|.
CASSLWDRGLDQPQHF
TGTGCCAGCAGCTTATGGGACAGGGGGCTAGATCAGCCCCAGCATTTT
>TRBV27|TRBD1|TRBJ2-1|.
CASSLGQVNNEQFF
TGTGCCAGCAGTTTAGGACAGGTGAACAATGAGCAGTTCTTC
>TRBV30|.|TRBJ1-1|.
CAWGRGGPTEAFF
TGTGCCTGGGGGCGTGGAGGGCCCACTGAAGCTTTCTTT
>TRBV7-2|TRBD1|TRBJ2-1|.
CASSSGGTGGYNEQFF
TGTGCCAGCAGCTCAGGAGGGACAGGGGGTTACAATGAGCAGTTCTTC
>TRBV6-6|.|TRBJ2-2|.
CASGPPGLTGELFF
TGTGCCAGCGGACCTCCAGGGCTCACCGGGGAGCTGTTTTTT
>TRBV10-3|.|TRBJ1-1|.
CAISEFLTENTEAFF
TGTGCCATCAGTGAGTTCCTGACTGAGAACACTGAAGCTTTCTTT
>TRBV28|.|TRBJ1-5|.
CASSRRGQSNQPQHF
TGTGCCAGCAGTCGTAGAGGACAGAGCAATCAGCCCCAGCATTTT
>TRBV28|.|TRBJ2-5|few
CASSARETQYF
TGTGCCAGCAGTGCTCGGGAGACCCAGTACTTC
>TRBV14|.|TRBJ2-3|.
CASSLADTQYF
TGTGCCAGCAGCCTCGCAGATACGCAGTATTTT